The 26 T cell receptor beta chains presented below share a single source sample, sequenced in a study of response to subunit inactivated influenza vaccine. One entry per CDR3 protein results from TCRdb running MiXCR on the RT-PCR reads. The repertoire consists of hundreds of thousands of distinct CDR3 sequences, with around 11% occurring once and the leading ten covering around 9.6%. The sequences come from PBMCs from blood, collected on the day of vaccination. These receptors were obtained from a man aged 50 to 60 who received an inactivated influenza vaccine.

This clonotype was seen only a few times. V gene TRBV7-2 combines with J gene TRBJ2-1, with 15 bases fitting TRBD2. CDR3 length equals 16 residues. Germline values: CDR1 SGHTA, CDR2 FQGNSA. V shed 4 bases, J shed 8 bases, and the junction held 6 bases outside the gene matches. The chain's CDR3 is CASSSTGLAGGYEQFF. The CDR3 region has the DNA TGTGCCAGCAGCTCAACGGGACTAGCGGGAGGCTATGAGCAGTTCTTC.

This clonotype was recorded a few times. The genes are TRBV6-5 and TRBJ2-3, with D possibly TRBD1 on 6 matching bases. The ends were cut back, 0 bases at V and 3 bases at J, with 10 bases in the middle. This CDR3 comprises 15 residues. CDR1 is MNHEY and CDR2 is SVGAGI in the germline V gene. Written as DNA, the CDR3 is TGTGCCAGCAGTTACTCATGGGACACTACAGATACGCAGTATTTT. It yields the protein CASSYSWDTTDTQYF.

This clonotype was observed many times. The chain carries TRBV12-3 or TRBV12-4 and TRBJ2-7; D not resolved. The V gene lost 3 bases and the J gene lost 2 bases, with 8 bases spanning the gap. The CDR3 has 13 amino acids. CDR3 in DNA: TGTGCCAGCAGTTTCGGCAGCGCCTACGAGCAGTACTTC. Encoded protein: CASSFGSAYEQYF.

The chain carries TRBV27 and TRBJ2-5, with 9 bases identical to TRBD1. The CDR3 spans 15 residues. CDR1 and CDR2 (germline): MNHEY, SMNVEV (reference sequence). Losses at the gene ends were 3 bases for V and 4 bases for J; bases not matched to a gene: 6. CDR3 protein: CASSFWTGDRETQYF. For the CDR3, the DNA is TGTGCCAGCAGTTTCTGGACAGGGGATCGAGAGACCCAGTACTTC.

CDR3 in DNA: TGCGCCAGCAGCCAAGCCTGGGACAGGGTCGATAATGAAAAACTGTTTTTT. Protein product: CASSQAWDRVDNEKLFF. The gene calls are TRBV4-3 and TRBJ1-4; 9 bases align to TRBD1. This CDR3 region has 17 residues. Trimming at V came to 1 base and at J to 4 bases, leaving 7 bases not matched to a gene. CDR1 and CDR2 from the germline V gene are LGHNA and YSLEER.

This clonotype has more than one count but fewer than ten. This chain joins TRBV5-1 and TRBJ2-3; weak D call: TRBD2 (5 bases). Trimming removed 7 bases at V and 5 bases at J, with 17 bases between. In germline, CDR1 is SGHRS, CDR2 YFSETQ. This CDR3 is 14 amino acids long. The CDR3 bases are TGCGCCAGCGCCCCTGGGAGTACGGAAGATACGCAGTATTTT. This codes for CASAPGSTEDTQYF.

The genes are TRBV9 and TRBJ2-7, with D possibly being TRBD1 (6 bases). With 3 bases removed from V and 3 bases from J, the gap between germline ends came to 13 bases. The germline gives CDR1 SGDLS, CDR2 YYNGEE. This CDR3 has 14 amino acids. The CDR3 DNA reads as TGTGCCAGCAGCGCAGGACAGAGAGACTACGAGCAGTACTTC. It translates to CASSAGQRDYEQYF.

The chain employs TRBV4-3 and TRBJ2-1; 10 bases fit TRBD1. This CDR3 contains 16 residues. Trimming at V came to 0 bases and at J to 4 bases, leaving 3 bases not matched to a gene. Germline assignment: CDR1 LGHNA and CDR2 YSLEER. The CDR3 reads CASSQDGQGGYNEQFF. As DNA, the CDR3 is TGCGCCAGCAGCCAAGATGGACAGGGGGGATACAATGAGCAGTTCTTC.

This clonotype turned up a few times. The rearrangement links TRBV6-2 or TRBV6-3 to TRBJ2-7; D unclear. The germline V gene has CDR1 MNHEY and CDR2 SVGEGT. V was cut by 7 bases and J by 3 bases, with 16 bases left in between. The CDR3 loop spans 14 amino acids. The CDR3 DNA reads TGTGCCAGCAACCCCGACGGGCCACGCTACGAGCAGTACTTC. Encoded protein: CASNPDGPRYEQYF.

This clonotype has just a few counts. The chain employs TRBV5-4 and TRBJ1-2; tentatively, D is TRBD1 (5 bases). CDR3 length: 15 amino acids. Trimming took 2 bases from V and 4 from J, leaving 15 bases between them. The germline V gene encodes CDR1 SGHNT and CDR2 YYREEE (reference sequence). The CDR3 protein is CASSFGGARLYGYTF. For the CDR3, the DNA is TGTGCCAGCAGCTTTGGGGGAGCGAGGCTCTATGGCTACACCTTC.

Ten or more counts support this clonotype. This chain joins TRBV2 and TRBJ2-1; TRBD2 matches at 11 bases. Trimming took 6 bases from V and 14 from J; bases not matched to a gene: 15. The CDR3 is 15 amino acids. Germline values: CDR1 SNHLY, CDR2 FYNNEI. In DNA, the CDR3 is TGTGCCAGCAGAGCGGGACTAGCGGACTTCGGGGGGAAGTTCTTC. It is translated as CASRAGLADFGGKFF. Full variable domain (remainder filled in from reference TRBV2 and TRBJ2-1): EPEVTQTPSHQVTQMGQEVILRCVPISNHLYFYWYRQILGQKVEFLVSFYNNEISEKSEIFDDQFSVERPDGSNFTLKIRSTKLEDSAMYFCASRAGLADFGGKFFGPGTRLTVL.

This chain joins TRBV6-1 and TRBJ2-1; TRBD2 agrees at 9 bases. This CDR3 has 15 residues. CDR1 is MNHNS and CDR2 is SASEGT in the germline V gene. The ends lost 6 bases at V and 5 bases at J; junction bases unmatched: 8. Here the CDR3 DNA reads TGTGCCAGCAGCAAGTTTCTAGCGGGACACAATGAGCAGTTCTTC. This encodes CASSKFLAGHNEQFF.

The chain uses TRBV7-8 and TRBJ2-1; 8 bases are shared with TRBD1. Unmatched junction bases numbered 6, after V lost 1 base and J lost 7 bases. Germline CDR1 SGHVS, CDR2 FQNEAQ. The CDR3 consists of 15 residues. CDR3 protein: CASSLDGTGTNEQFF. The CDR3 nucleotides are TGTGCCAGCAGCTTAGATGGGACAGGTACAAATGAGCAGTTCTTC.

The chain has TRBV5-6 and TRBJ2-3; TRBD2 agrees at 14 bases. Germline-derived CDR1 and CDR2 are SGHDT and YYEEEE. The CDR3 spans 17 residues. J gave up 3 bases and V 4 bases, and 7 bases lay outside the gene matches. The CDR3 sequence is CASSIGTSGGWTDTQYF. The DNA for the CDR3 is TGTGCCAGCAGCATAGGGACTAGCGGGGGATGGACAGATACGCAGTATTTT.

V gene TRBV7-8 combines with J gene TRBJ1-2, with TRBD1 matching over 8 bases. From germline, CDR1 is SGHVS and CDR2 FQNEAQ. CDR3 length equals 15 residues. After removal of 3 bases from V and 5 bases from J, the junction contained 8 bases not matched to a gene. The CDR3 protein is CASSLTDRGGYGYTF. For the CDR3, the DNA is TGTGCCAGCAGCTTGACAGACAGGGGTGGATATGGCTACACCTTC.

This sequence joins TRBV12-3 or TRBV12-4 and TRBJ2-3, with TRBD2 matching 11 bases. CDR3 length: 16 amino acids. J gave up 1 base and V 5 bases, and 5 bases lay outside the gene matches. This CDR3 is CASSRLTSGGTDTQYF. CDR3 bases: TGTGCCAGCAGTCGATTGACTAGCGGGGGCACAGATACGCAGTATTTT.

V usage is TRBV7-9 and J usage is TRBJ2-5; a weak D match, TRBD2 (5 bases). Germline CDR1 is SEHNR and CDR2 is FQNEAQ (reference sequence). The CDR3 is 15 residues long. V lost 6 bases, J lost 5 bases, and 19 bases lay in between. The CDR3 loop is CASRPDSGYRETQYF. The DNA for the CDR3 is TGTGCCAGCAGACCGGATTCGGGGTATCGGGAGACCCAGTACTTC.

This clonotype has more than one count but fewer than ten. The CDR3 protein is CSVVRTGGRDQPQHF. The CDR3 coding sequence is TGCAGTGTCGTGAGGACAGGGGGCAGAGATCAGCCCCAGCATTTT. The genes are TRBV20-1 and TRBJ1-5; 11 bases map to TRBD1. The CDR3 runs 15 residues. J gave up 5 bases and V 7 bases, and 10 bases lay outside the gene matches. CDR1 DFQATT and CDR2 SNEGSKA come from the germline V gene (reference sequence).

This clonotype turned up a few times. This chain's CDR3 is CASSYLAGAHQETQYF. The DNA of the CDR3 is TGTGCCAGCAGCTACTTAGCGGGAGCCCACCAAGAGACCCAGTACTTC. V usage is TRBV7-9 and J usage is TRBJ2-5; 9 bases align to TRBD2. CDR1 and CDR2 from the germline V gene are SEHNR and FQNEAQ (reference sequence). The CDR3 runs to 16 residues. The V segment lost 4 bases and the J segment 0 bases; nucleotides outside the gene matches: 6.

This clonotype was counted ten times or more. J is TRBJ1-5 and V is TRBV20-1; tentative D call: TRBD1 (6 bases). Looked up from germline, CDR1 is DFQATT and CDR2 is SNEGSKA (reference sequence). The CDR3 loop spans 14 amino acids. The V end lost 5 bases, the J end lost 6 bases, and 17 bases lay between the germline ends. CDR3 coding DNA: TGCAGTGCTCGTCGGACAGTGGAAGGTCAGCCCCAGCATTTT. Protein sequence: CSARRTVEGQPQHF.

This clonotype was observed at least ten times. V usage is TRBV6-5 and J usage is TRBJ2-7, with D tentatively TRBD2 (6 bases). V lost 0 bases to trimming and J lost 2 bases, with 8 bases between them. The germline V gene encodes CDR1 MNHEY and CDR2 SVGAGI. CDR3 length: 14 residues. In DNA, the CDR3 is TGTGCCAGCAGTTACTCCGGAGGGACCTACGAGCAGTACTTC. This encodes CASSYSGGTYEQYF.

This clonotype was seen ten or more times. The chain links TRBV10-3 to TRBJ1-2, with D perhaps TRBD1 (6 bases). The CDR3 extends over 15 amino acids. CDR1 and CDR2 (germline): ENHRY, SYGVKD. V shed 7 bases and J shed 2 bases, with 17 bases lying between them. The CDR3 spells CAINAGRDINYGYTF. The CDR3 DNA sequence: TGTGCCATCAACGCGGGCCGGGACATCAACTATGGCTACACCTTC.

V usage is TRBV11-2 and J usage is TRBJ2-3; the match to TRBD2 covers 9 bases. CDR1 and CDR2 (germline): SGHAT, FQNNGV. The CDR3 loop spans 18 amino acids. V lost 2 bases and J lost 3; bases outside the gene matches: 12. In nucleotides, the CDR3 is TGTGCCAGCAGCTTAAGATGGACAGCGGGAGGCGGTACAGATACGCAGTATTTT. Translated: CASSLRWTAGGGTDTQYF.

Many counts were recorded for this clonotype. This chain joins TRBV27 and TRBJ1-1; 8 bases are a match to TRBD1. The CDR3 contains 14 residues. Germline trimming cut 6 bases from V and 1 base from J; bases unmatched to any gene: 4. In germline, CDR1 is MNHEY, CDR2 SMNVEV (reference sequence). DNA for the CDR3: TGTGCCAGCAGACTTGACAGGGGGAACACTGAAGCTTTCTTT. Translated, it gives CASRLDRGNTEAFF.

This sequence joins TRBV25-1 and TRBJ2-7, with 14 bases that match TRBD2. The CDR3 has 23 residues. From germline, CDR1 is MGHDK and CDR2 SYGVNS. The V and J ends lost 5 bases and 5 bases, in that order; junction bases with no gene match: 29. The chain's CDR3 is CASSHSGGHRRLAGGGRLNEQYF. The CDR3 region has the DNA TGTGCCAGCAGTCACTCCGGGGGGCACAGACGACTAGCGGGAGGGGGACGTCTCAACGAGCAGTACTTC.

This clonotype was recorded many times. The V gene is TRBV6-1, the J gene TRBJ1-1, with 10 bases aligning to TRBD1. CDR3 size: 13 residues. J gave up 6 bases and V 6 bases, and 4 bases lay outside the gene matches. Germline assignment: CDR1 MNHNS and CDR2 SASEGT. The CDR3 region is CASSRDRGAEAFF. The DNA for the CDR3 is TGTGCCAGCAGCCGGGACAGGGGCGCTGAAGCTTTCTTT.